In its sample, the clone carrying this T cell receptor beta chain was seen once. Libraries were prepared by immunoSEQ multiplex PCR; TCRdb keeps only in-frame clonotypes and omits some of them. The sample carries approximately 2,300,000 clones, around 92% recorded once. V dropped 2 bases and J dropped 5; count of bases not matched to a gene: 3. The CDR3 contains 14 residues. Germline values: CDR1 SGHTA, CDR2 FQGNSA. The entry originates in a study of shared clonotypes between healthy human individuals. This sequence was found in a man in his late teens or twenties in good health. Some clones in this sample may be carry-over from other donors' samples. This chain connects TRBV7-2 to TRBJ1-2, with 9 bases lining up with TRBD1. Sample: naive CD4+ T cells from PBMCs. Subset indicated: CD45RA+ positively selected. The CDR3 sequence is CASSLRGQGYGYTF. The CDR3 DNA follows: TGTGCCAGCAGCTTACGCGGACAGGGGTATGGCTACACCTTC.